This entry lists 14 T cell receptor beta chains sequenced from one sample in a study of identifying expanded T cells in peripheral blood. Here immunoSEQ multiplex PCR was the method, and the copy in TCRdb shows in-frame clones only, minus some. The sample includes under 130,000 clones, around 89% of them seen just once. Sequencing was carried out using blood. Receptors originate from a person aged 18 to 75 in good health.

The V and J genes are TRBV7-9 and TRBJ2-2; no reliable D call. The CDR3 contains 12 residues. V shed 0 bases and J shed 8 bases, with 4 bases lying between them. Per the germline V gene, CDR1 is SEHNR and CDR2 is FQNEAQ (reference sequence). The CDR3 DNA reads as TGTGCCAGCAGCTTAGCGGAGGGGGAGCTGTTTTTT. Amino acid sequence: CASSLAEGELFF.

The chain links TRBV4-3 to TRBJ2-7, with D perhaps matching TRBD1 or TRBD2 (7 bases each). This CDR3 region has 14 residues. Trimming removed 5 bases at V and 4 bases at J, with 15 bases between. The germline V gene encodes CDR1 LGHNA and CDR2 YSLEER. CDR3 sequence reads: CASSSTGRGYEQYF. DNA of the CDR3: TGCGCCAGCAGCTCGACAGGGAGGGGATACGAGCAGTACTTC.

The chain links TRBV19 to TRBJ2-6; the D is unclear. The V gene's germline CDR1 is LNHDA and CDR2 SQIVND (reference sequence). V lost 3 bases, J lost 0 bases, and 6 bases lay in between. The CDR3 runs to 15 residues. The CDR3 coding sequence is TGTGCCAGTAGTATTACCCGCTCTGGGGCCAACGTCCTGACTTTC. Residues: CASSITRSGANVLTF. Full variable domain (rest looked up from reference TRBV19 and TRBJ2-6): DGGITQSPKYLFRKEGQNVTLSCEQNLNHDAMYWYRQDPGQGLRLIYYSQIVNDFQKGDIAEGYSVSREKKESFPLTVTSAQKNPTAFYLCASSITRSGANVLTFGAGSRLTVL.

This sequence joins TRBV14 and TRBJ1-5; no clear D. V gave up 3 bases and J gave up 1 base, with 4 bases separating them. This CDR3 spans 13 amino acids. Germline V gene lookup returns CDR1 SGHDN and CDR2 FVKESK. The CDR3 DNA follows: TGTGCCAGCAGCCATGGGAGCAATCAGCCCCAGCATTTT. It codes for CASSHGSNQPQHF.

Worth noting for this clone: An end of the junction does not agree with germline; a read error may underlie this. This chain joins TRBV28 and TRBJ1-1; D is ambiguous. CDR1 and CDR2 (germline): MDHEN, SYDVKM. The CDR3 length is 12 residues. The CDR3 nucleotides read TGTGCCAGCGGTTTTTCGGGCACTGAAGCTTTCTTT. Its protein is CASGFSGTEAFF.

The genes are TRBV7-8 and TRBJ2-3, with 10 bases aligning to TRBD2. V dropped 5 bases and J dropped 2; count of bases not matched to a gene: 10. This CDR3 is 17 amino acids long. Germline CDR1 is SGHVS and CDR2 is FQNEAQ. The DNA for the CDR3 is TGTGCCAGCAGCCCTCTTTTAGCGGGGGGCCACACAGATACGCAGTATTTT. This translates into CASSPLLAGGHTDTQYF.

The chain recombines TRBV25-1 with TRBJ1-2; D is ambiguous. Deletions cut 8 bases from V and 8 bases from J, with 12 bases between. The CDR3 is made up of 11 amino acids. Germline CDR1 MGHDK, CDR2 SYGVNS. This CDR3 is CASSRGQGYTF. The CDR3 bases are TGTGCCAGCTCCCGCGGCCAGGGCTACACCTTC.

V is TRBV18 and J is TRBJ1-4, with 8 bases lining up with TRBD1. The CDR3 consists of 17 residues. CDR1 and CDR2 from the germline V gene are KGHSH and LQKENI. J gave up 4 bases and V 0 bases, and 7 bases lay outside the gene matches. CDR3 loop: CASSPPGQEALNEKLFF. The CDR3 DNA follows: TGTGCCAGCTCACCACCGGGACAGGAGGCCCTTAATGAAAAACTGTTTTTT.

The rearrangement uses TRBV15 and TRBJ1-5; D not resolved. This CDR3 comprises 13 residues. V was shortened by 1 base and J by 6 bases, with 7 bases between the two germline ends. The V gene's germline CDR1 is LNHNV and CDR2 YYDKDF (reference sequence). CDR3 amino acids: CATSRGVGQPQHF. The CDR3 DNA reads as TGTGCCACCAGCAGAGGGGTAGGTCAGCCCCAGCATTTT.

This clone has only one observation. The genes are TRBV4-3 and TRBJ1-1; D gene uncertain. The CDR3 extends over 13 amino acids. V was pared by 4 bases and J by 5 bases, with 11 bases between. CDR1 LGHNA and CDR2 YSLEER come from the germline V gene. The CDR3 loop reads CASSLNQDTEAFF. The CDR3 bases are TGCGCCAGCAGCCTCAACCAGGATACTGAAGCTTTCTTT.

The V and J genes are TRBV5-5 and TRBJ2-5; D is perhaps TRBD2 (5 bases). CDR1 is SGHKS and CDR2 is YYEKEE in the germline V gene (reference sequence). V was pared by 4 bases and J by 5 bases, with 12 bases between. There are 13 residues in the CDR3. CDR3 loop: CASSRQEDETQYF. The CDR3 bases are TGTGCCAGCAGCCGCCAGGAGGACGAGACCCAGTACTTC.

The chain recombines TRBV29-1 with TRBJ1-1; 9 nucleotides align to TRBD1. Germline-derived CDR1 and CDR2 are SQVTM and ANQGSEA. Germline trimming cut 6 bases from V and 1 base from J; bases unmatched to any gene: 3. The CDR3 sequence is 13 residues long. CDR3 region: CSVGTGTNTEAFF. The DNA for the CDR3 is TGCAGCGTGGGGACAGGGACGAACACTGAAGCTTTCTTT.

In DNA form, the CDR3 reads TGTGCCAGCAGCCCAAGAGGGGGGATCGACACTGAAGCTTTCTTT. This encodes CASSPRGGIDTEAFF. V and J are TRBV7-9 and TRBJ1-1; TRBD1 might be the D (6 bases). The V and J ends lost 5 bases and 3 bases respectively, with 16 bases between them. Germline V gene lookup returns CDR1 SEHNR and CDR2 FQNEAQ (reference sequence). This CDR3 contains 15 residues.

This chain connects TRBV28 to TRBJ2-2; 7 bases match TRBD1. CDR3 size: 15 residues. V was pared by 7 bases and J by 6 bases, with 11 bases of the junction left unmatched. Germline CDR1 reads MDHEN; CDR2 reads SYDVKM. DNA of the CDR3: TGTGCCAGCACAACGGGCGACAGGGTCGCCGGGGAGCTGTTTTTT. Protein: CASTTGDRVAGELFF.